The present TCR beta chain was sequenced within a study of blood T cell repertoires in COVID-19. Study-level information: Nucleic acid was either cDNA or gDNA, and it came from T cells, B-cell-depleted T cells, or PBMCs.

Seattle-derived patients entered the study during active infection and were followed longitudinally. In the original analysis: The assay estimated nucleated cells by amplifying reference gene primers. Sequencing was performed with immunoSEQ multiplex PCR; in TCRdb, only in-frame clones are kept and a portion is missing. That table is the source of V, J and clone size, and D and trimming were worked out from the DNA. The sample yields 200,000 to 250,000 clones, 80% to 95% seen once. Germline CDR1 LGHDT, CDR2 YNNKEL (reference sequence). Trimming removed 2 bases from V and 6 bases from J; junction bases left unmatched: 0. CDR3 length equals 13 residues.

The clonotype comes from a man aged 25 to 40 with COVID-19, enrolled during active disease. Sequenced material: peripheral blood. The gene calls are TRBV3-1 (or the pseudogene TRBV3-2) and TRBJ2-2; 7 positions agree with TRBD2. The CDR3 bases are TGTGCCAGCAGCCAACTAGCGGCCGGGGAGCTGTTTTTT. It translates to CASSQLAAGELFF.